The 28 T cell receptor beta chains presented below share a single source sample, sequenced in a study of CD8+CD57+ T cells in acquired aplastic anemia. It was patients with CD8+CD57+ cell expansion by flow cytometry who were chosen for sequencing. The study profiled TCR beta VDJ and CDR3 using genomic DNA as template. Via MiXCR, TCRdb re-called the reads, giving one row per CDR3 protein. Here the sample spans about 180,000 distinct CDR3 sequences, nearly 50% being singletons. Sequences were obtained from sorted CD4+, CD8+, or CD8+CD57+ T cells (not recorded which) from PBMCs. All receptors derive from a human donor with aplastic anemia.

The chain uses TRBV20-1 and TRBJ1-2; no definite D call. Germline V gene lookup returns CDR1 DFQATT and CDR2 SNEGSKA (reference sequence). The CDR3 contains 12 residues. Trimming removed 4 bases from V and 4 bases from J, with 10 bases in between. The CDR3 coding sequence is TGCAGTGCTATTAGGTCCCTCTATGGCTACACCTTC. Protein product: CSAIRSLYGYTF.

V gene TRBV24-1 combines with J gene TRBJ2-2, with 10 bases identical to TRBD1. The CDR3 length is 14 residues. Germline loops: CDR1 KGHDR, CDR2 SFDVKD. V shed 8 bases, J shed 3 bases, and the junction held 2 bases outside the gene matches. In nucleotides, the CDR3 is TGTGCCACCATTGGGACAGGGGACACCGGGGAGCTGTTTTTT. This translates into CATIGTGDTGELFF.

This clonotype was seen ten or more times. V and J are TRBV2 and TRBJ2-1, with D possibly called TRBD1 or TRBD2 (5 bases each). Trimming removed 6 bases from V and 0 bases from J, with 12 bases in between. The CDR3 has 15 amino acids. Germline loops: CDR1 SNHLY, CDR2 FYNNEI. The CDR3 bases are TGTGCCAGCAGCCGGGACCCGAGCTCCTACAATGAGCAGTTCTTC. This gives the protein CASSRDPSSYNEQFF.

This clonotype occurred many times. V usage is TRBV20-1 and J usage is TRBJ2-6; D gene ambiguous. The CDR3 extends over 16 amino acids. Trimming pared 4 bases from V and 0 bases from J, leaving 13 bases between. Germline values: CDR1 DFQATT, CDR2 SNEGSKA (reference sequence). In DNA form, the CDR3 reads TGCAGTGCTACCGCGCCAGCTTTCTCTGGGGCCAACGTCCTGACTTTC. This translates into CSATAPAFSGANVLTF.

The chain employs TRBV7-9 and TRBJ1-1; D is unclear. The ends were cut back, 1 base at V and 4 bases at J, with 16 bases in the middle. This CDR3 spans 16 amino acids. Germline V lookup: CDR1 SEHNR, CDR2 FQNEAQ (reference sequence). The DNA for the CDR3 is TGTGCCAGCAGCTTAGGCCACGGGTCTCGGGGCACTGAAGCTTTCTTT. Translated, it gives CASSLGHGSRGTEAFF.

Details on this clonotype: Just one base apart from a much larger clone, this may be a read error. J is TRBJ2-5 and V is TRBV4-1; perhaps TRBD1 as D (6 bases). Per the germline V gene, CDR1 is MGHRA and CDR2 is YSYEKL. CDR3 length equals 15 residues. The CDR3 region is CTSSQDRYRVETQYF. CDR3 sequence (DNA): TGCACCAGCAGCCAAGATAGGTACAGGGTAGAGACCCAGTACTTC.

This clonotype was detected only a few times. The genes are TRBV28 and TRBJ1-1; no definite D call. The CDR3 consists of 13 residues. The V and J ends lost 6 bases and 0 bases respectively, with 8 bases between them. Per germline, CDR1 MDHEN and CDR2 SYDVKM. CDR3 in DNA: TGTGCCAGCAGGACGGGCATGAACACTGAAGCTTTCTTT. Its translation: CASRTGMNTEAFF.

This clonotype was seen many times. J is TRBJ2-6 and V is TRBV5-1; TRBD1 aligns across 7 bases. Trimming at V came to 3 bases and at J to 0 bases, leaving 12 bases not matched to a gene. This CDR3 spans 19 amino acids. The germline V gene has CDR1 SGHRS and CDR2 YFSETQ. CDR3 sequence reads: CASSSRDSWGLSGANVLTF. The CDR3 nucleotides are TGCGCCAGCAGCTCCCGGGACAGCTGGGGCCTCTCTGGGGCCAACGTCCTGACTTTC.

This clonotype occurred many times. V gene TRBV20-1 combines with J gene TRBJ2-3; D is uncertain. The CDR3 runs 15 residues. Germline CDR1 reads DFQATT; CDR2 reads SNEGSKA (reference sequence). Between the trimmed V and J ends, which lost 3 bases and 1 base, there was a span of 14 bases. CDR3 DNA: TGCAGTGCTAGTCTGGGTGGGGTGCGCACAGATACGCAGTATTTT. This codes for CSASLGGVRTDTQYF.

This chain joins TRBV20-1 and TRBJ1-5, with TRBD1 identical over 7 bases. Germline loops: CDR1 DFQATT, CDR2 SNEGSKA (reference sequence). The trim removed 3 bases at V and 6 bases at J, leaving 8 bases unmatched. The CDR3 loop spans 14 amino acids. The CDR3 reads CSASRDSGAQPQHF. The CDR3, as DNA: TGCAGTGCTAGCCGGGACAGTGGAGCTCAGCCCCAGCATTTT.

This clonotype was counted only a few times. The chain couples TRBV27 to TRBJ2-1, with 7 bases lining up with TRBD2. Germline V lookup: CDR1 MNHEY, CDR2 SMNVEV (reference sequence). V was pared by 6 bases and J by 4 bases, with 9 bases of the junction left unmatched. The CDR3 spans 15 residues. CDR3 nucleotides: TGTGCCAGCAGGCGGGGGAGTACTGGTTACAATGAGCAGTTCTTC. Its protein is CASRRGSTGYNEQFF.

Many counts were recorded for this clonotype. The CDR3 reads CASSLASGGAFAREQYF. CDR3 nucleotides: TGCGCCAGCAGCTTGGCTAGCGGGGGGGCTTTCGCTCGCGAGCAGTACTTC. The chain recombines TRBV5-1 with TRBJ2-7; 12 bases are a match to TRBD2. CDR1 is SGHRS, CDR2 YFSETQ, per germline. The CDR3 covers 17 residues. Trimming removed 0 bases from V and 6 bases from J; junction bases left unmatched: 10.

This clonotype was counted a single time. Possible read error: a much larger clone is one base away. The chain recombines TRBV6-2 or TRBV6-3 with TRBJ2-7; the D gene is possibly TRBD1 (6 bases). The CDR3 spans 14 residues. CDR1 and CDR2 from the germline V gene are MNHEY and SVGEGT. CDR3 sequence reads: CASRKVTGPYGQYF. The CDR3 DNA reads TGTGCCAGCAGAAAAGTGACAGGACCCTACGGGCAGTACTTC.

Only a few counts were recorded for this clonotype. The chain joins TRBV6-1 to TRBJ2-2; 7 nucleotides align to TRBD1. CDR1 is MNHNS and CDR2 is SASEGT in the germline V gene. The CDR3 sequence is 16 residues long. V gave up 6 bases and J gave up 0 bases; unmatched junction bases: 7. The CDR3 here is CASRLQGVANTGELFF. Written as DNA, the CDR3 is TGTGCCAGCAGACTCCAGGGGGTAGCGAACACCGGGGAGCTGTTTTTT.

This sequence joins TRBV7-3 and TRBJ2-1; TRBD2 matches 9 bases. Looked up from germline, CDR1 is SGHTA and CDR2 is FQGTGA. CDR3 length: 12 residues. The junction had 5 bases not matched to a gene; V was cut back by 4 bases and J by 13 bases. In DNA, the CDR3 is TGTGCCAGCAGCTCCATAGCGGGGGAACAGTTCTTC. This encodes CASSSIAGEQFF. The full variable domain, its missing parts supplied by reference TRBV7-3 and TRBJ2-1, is GAGVSQTPSNKVTEKGKYVELRCDPISGHTALYWYRQSLGQGPEFLIYFQGTGAADDSGLPNDRFFAVRPEGSVSTLKIQRTERGDSAVYLCASSSIAGEQFFGPGTRLTVL.

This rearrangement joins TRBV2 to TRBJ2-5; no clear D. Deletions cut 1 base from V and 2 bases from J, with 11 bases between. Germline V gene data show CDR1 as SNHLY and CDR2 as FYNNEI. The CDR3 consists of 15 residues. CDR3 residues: CASSEDSSFQETQYF. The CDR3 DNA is TGTGCCAGCAGTGAAGATAGTTCGTTTCAAGAGACCCAGTACTTC.

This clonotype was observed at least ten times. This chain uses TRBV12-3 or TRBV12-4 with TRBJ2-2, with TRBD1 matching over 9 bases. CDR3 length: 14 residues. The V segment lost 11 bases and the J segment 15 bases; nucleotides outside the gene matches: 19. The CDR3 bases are TGTGCCGGACACCGGGACAGGGATCCAGAGGACGTGTTTTTT. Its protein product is CAGHRDRDPEDVFF.

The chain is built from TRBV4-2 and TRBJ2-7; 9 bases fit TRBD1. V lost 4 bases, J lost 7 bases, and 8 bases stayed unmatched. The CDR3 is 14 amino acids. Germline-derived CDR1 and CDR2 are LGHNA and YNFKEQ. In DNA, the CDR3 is TGTGCCAGCAGCCGCAGGGACAGGGCGGGAGAGCAGTACTTC. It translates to CASSRRDRAGEQYF.

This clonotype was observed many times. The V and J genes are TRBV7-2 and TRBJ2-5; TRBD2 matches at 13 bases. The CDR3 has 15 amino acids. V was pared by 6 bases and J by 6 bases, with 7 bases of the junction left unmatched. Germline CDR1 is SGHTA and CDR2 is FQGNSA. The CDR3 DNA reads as TGTGCCAGCAGTACCGGACTAGCGGGGGTGAAGACCCAGTACTTC. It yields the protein CASSTGLAGVKTQYF.

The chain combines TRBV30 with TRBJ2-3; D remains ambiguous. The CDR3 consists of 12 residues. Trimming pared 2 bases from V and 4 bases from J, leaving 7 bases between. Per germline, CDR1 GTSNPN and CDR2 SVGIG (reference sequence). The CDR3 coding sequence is TGTGCCTGGAGTAGAGTGGCAGATACGCAGTATTTT. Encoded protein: CAWSRVADTQYF.

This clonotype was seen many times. CDR3 DNA: TGCGCCAGCAGTGGCCAGGGCGAAAAACTGTTTTTT. It specifies CASSGQGEKLFF. The rearrangement uses TRBV10-2 and TRBJ1-4, with D maybe TRBD1 (5 bases). With 4 bases removed from V and 8 bases from J, the gap between germline ends came to 8 bases. Germline loops: CDR1 WSHSY, CDR2 SAAADI. The CDR3 covers 12 residues.

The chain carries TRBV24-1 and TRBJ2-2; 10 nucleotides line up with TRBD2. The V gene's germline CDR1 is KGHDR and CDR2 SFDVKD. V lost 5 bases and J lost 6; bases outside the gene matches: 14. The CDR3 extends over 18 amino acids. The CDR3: CATSAPMSGRAGSGELFF. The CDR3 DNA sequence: TGTGCCACCAGTGCTCCGATGAGCGGGAGGGCCGGTTCCGGGGAGCTGTTTTTT.

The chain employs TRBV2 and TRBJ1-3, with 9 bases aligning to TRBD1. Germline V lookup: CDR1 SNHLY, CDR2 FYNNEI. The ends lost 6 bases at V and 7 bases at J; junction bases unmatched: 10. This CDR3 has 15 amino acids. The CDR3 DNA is TGTGCCAGCAGATTTGGACAGGGGACGGGGAACACCATATATTTT. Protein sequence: CASRFGQGTGNTIYF.

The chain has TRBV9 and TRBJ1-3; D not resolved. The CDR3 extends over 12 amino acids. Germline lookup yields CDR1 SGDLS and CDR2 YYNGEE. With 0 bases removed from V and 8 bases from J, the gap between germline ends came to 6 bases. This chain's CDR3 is CASSVGGYTIYF. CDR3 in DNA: TGTGCCAGCAGCGTAGGGGGATACACCATATATTTT.

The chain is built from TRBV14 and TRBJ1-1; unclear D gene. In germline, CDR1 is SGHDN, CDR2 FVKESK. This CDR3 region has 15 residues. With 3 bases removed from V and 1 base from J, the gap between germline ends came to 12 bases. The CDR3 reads CASSQGAGQNTEAFF. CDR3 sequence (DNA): TGTGCCAGCAGCCAGGGAGCAGGTCAGAACACTGAAGCTTTCTTT.

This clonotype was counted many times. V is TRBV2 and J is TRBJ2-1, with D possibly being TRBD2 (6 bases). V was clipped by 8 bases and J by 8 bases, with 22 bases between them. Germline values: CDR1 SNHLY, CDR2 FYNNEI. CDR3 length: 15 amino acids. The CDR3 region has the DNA TGTGCCAGCGGGCGGGACTCCGGTTTAAAAGATGAGCAGTTCTTC. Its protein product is CASGRDSGLKDEQFF.

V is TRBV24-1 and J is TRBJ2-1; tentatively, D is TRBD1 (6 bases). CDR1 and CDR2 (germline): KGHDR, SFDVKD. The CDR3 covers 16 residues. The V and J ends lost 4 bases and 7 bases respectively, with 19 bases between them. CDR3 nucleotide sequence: TGTGCCACCAGTGAAGCCGGGACATTGAATCGGAATGAGCAGTTCTTC. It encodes CATSEAGTLNRNEQFF.

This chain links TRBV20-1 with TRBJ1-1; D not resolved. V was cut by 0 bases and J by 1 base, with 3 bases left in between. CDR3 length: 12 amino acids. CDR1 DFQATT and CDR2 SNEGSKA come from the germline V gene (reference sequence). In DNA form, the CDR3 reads TGCAGTGCTAGAGATGCGAACACTGAAGCTTTCTTT. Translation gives CSARDANTEAFF.